A selection of T cell receptor beta chains follows, all from one sample in a study of T-cell reconstitution after alpha-beta-depleted transplantation in children. A single record per CDR3 protein comes from TCRdb applying MiXCR to the PCR reads. The sample holds approximately 650,000 distinct CDR3 sequences, about an eighth seen once. The source was PBMCs, collected before TCRalphabeta/CD19-depleted stem cell transplant. The receptors come from a girl between 2 and 10 years old with congenital amegakaryocytic thrombocytopenia, due to receive a stem cell transplant. Each CDR3 is given with its conserved first and last residue. D genes are given only for firm matches. Clone size, where shown, is once, few, many, or a class for clones that have expanded.

J,V,size,length,D,DNA,CDR3
TRBJ2-5,TRBV20-1,many,14,.,TGCAGTGCTAGAGTGAGGGGGGGCCAAGAGACCCAGTACTTC,CSARVRGGQETQYF
TRBJ2-5,TRBV5-1,many,15,TRBD1,TGCGCCAGCAGCCTGACAGGGACGGGTTTGGAGACCCAGTACTTC,CASSLTGTGLETQYF
TRBJ2-1,TRBV12-3/TRBV12-4,few,16,.,TGTGCCAGCAGTTATACTAGGACTCCTCCATACAATGAGCAGTTCTTC,CASSYTRTPPYNEQFF
TRBJ2-7,TRBV5-1,.,15,.,TGCGCCAGCAGCTTGAGGCAGGGATATTCCTACGAGCAGTACTTC,CASSLRQGYSYEQYF
TRBJ2-7,TRBV12-3/TRBV12-4,.,13,.,TGTGCCAGTAATCAGGACACCACCTACGAGCAGTACTTC,CASNQDTTYEQYF
TRBJ2-1,TRBV20-1,many,13,.,TGCAGTGCTGAACGGGAGCCCTACAATGAGCAGTTCTTC,CSAEREPYNEQFF
TRBJ2-7,TRBV10-3,many,11,.,TGTGCCATCAGCGGGGGTTACGAGCAGTACTTC,CAISGGYEQYF
TRBJ2-3,TRBV20-1,many,17,TRBD2,TGCAGTGCTAGAGCTATGACTAGCCTTGTTGGAACAGATACGCAGTATTTT,CSARAMTSLVGTDTQYF
TRBJ2-1,TRBV20-1,many,14,TRBD1,TGCAGTGCGGAGGGCGGGACAGGGTCGAATGAGCAGTTCTTC,CSAEGGTGSNEQFF
TRBJ2-1,TRBV18,.,16,TRBD2,TGTGCCAGCTCACCTCAACGTCTAGCGGGAGTCAATGAGCAGTTCTTC,CASSPQRLAGVNEQFF
TRBJ2-1,TRBV20-1,many,12,TRBD2,TGCAGTGCTAGGACTAGCTTTGCTGAGCAGTTCTTC,CSARTSFAEQFF
TRBJ2-7,TRBV20-1,many,11,.,TGCAGTGCTAGAGGTCCCTACGAGCAGTACTTC,CSARGPYEQYF
TRBJ1-2,TRBV12-3/TRBV12-4,.,15,.,TGTGCCAGCAGCCCCACAGGCCTCGATAACTATGGCTACACCTTC,CASSPTGLDNYGYTF
TRBJ2-3,TRBV5-1,.,14,TRBD1,TGCGCCAGCAGCTTTTGGACAGGAACAGATACGCAGTATTTT,CASSFWTGTDTQYF
TRBJ2-1,TRBV20-1,.,15,TRBD2,TGCAGTGCTCTCCTACCGGGACTAGCGTACAATGAGCAGTTCTTC,CSALLPGLAYNEQFF
TRBJ2-7,TRBV28,few,13,.,TGTGCCAGCAGTTTATTTGCTCCTGCCGAGCAGTACTTC,CASSLFAPAEQYF
TRBJ2-5,TRBV15,many,15,TRBD2,TGTGCCACCAGCAGAGATCCTAGCGGGAAAGAGACCCAGTACTTC,CATSRDPSGKETQYF
TRBJ1-2,TRBV29-1,many,12,.,TGCAGCGTTGAAAGCTTTCCCTTGGGCTACACCTTC,CSVESFPLGYTF
TRBJ1-6,TRBV12-5,many,15,TRBD1,TGTGCTAGTGGTTCAGGACAGGGGGAATATTCACCCCTCCACTTT,CASGSGQGEYSPLHF
TRBJ2-3,TRBV20-1,many,14,TRBD1,TGCAGTGCAGACGACAGGGCTAGCACAGATACGCAGTATTTT,CSADDRASTDTQYF
TRBJ1-4,TRBV20-1,many,13,.,TGCAGTGCTAGAGATCACAGTAATGAAAAACTGTTTTTT,CSARDHSNEKLFF
TRBJ2-3,TRBV29-1,many,16,TRBD1,TGCAGCGTTGTGTTGGGACAGAAAAGGTCTCGAGATACGCAGTATTTT,CSVVLGQKRSRDTQYF
TRBJ1-2,TRBV12-3/TRBV12-4,many,15,.,TGTGCCAGCAGCCGACGCAACACAGCTAACTATGGCTACACCTTC,CASSRRNTANYGYTF
TRBJ2-7,TRBV27,.,15,.,TGTGCCAGCAGTCGTTTTTCTATCTCATCCTACGAGCAGTACTTC,CASSRFSISSYEQYF
TRBJ2-5,TRBV5-1,.,13,.,TGCGCCAGCAGTAATAGTCGACAAGAGACCCAGTACTTC,CASSNSRQETQYF